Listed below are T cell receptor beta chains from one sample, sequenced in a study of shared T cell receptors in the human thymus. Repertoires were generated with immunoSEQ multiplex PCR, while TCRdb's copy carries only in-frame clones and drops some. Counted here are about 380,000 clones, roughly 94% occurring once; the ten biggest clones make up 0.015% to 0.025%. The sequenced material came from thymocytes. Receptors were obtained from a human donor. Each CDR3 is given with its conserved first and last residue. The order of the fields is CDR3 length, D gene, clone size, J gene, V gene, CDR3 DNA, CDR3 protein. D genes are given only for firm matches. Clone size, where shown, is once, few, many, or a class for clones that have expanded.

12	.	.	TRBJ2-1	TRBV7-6	TGTGCCAGCGCATCCCTATACAATGAGCAGTTCTTC	CASASLYNEQFF
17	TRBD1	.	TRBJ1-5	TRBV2	TGTGCCAGCAGTGAAAAGTATAGGGGGCTTTTCAATCAGCCCCAGCATTTT	CASSEKYRGLFNQPQHF
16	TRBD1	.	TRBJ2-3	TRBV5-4	TGTGCCAGCAGCTTGGGTGGACAGGGAGATCCAGATACGCAGTATTTT	CASSLGGQGDPDTQYF
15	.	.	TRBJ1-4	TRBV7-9	TGTGCCAGCAGCTTCATCTGGCAGGGGCGTGAAAAACTGTTTTTT	CASSFIWQGREKLFF
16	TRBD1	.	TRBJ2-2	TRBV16	TGTGCCAGCAGACTGGACAGGGGTGTATACACCGGGGAGCTGTTTTTT	CASRLDRGVYTGELFF
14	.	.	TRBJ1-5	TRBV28	TGTGCCAGCAGTTTATTAGCAGTCTATCAGCCCCAGCATTTT	CASSLLAVYQPQHF
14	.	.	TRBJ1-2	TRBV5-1	TGCGCCAGCAGCTTGGAGGCGGCGAACTATGGCTACACCTTC	CASSLEAANYGYTF
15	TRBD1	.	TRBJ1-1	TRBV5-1	TGCGCCAGCGGCGGGACAGAACGCTTGAACACTGAAGCTTTCTTT	CASGGTERLNTEAFF
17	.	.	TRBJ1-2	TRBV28	TGTGCCAGCAGTTTAATACAGGGAACTTTTAAGGCCTATGGCTACACCTTC	CASSLIQGTFKAYGYTF
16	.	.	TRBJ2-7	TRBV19	TGTGCCAGTAGCTTAGGGACGAGCTCCGGGGCCTACGAGCAGTACTTC	CASSLGTSSGAYEQYF
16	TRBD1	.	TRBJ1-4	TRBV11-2	TGTGCCAGCAGCTTAGGATCCGGGACAGGGAATGAAAAACTGTTTTTT	CASSLGSGTGNEKLFF
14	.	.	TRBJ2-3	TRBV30	TGTGCCTGGAGTGTACTCAGGGGTCGAGATACGCAGTATTTT	CAWSVLRGRDTQYF
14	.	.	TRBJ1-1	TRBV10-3	TGTGCCATCTCCCAGTCAACGGGGGGCACTGAAGCTTTCTTT	CAISQSTGGTEAFF
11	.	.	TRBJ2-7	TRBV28	TGTGCCAGCAGTTCCCCCCCCGAGCAGTACTTC	CASSSPPEQYF
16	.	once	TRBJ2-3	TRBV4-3	TGCGCCAGCAGCCAAAAAGCAGGAAAGCTAGGAGATACGCAGTATTTT	CASSQKAGKLGDTQYF
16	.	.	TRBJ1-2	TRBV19	TGTGCCAGTAGTATACGGATAGGTGAATCTAACTATGGCTACACCTTC	CASSIRIGESNYGYTF
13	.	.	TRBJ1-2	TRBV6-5	TGTGCCAGCCGGGAACAGGGTGGGGATGGCTACACCTTC	CASREQGGDGYTF
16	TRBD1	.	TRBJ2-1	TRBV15	TGTGCCACCAGCAGAGGACCCGGGACAGTTACAATGAAGCAGTTCTTC	CATSRGPGTVTMKQFF
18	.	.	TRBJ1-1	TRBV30	TGTGCCTGGAGTGTCAATGTCGGACCCAATCTAATGAACACTGAAGCTTTCTTT	CAWSVNVGPNLMNTEAFF
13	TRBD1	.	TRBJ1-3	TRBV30	TGTGCCTGGAGCCGGGACAGGGGAAACACCATATATTTT	CAWSRDRGNTIYF
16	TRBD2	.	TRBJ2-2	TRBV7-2	TGTGCCAGCAGCTTAGAACTAGCGGGTAATACCGGGGAGCTGTTTTTT	CASSLELAGNTGELFF
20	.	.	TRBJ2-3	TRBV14	TGTGCCAGCAGCCAAGAAGAGAGCCGCGAGACATTTTTCGACACAGATACGCAGTATTTT	CASSQEESRETFFDTDTQYF
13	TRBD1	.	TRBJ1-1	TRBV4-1	TGCGCCAGCAGCCCCCAGGGGGGGATTGAAGCTTTCTTT	CASSPQGGIEAFF
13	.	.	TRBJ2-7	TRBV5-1	TGCGCCAGCGGACAGTACGACTCCTACGAGCAGTACTTC	CASGQYDSYEQYF
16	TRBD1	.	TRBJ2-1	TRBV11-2	TGTGCCAGCAGCCCTCCTACAGGGGGCTCGTCGTATGAGCAGTTCTTC	CASSPPTGGSSYEQFF
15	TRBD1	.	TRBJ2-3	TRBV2	TGTGCCAGCAGTCACGGGACAGGGGACACAGATACGCAGTATTTT	CASSHGTGDTDTQYF
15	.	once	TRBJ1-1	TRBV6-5	TGTGCCAGCAGTTACTCGACGGTTCAGAACACTGAAGCTTTCTTT	CASSYSTVQNTEAFF
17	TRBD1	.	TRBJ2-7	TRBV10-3	TGTGCCATCAGTGACCCGGGGGACAGGGGGCGCGCGTACGAGCAGTACTTC	CAISDPGDRGRAYEQYF
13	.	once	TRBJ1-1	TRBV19	TGTGCCAGTTGTGACTCGGCGAACACTGAAGCTTTCTTT	CASCDSANTEAFF
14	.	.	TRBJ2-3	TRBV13	TGTGCCAGCAGCTTAGGGATGGGGAAAGATACGCAGTATTTT	CASSLGMGKDTQYF
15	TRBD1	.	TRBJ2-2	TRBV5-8	TGTGCCAGCAGCTTCGGACAGGGGAACACCGGGGAGCTGTTTTTT	CASSFGQGNTGELFF
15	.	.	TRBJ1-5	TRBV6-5	TGTGCCAGCAGCTCGACGGGGGCTGGGAATCAGCCCCAGCATTTT	CASSSTGAGNQPQHF
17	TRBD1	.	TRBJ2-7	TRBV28	TGTGCCAGCAGTGCTGGACAGGGGGCCAGGCTCCCCTACGAGCAGTACTTC	CASSAGQGARLPYEQYF
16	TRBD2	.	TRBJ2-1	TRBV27	TGTGCCAGCAGTCCCCAGAGGCGGGAGGGCCCCAATGAGCAGTTCTTC	CASSPQRREGPNEQFF
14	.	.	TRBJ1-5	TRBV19	TGTGCCAGTAGTATCCTCTCGGACAATCAGCCCCAGCATTTT	CASSILSDNQPQHF
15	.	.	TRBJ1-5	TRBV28	TGTGCCAGCACTGTGTTACAACAGCGACATCAGCCCCAGCATTTT	CASTVLQQRHQPQHF
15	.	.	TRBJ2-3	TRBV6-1	TGTGCCAGCAGTGTAGGTCGGGGGTGGGGGGATACGCAGTATTTT	CASSVGRGWGDTQYF
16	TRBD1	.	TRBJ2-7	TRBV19	TGTGCCAGTAGTATAGCCGGGGACAGCCCAAACTACGAGCAGTACTTC	CASSIAGDSPNYEQYF
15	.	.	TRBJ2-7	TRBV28	TGTGCCAGCAGTCGGAAGTGGGAAGAGTCCTACGAGCAGTACTTC	CASSRKWEESYEQYF
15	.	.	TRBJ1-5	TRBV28	TGTGCCAGCAGTTTATGGTCAGGTAGCAATCAGCCCCAGCATTTT	CASSLWSGSNQPQHF
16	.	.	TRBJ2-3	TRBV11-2	TGTGCCAGCAGCCCGCCCGGGACTTCGAGTGCAGATACGCAGTATTTT	CASSPPGTSSADTQYF
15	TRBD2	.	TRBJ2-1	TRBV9	TGTGCCAGCAGCGTAGCGGGACTAGCGGACAATGAGCAGTTCTTC	CASSVAGLADNEQFF
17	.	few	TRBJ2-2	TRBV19	TGTGCCATCAAAAAGCGAAATACTATGACGAACACCGGGGAGCTGTTTTTT	CAIKKRNTMTNTGELFF
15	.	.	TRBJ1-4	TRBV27	TGTGCCAGCAGCCACCGGGGCCTCAAAAAGGAAAAACTGTTTTTT	CASSHRGLKKEKLFF
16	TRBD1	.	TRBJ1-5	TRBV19	TGTGCCAGTAGCGACAGGGGAAGGTGGTACAATCAGCCCCAGCATTTT	CASSDRGRWYNQPQHF
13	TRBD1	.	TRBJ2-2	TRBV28	TGTGCCAGCAGTCCGCAGGGGGACGGGGAGCTGTTTTTT	CASSPQGDGELFF
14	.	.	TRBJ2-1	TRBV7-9	TGTGCCAGCAGCACCGGACTTGGTTACAATGAGCAGTTCTTC	CASSTGLGYNEQFF
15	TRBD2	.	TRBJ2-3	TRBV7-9	TGTGCCAGCAGCTTAGTAGCGGGAGTTGCAGATACGCAGTATTTT	CASSLVAGVADTQYF
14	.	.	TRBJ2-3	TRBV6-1	TGTGCCAGCAGTGAGCTAGCTTGCACAGATACGCAGTATTTT	CASSELACTDTQYF
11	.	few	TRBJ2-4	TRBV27	TGTGCCAGCAGTGGGCCATACATTCAGTACTTC	CASSGPYIQYF
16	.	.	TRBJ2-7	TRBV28	TGTGCCAGCAGCCTACCTTGGGGGGACGGCTACTACGAGCAGTACTTC	CASSLPWGDGYYEQYF
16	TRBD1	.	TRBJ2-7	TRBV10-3	TGTGCCATCAGTGAGTCGGGGGACAGGAGCTCCTACGAGCAGTACTTC	CAISESGDRSSYEQYF
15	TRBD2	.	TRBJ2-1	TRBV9	TGTGCCAGCAGCAAACGGACTAGCGGGTACAATGAGCAGTTCTTC	CASSKRTSGYNEQFF
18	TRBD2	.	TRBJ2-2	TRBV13	TGTGCCAGCATCCACGCGGGGACTAGCACCGCAAATTCTGGGGAGCTGTTTTTT	CASIHAGTSTANSGELFF
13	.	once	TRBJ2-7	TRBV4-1	TGCGCCAGCAGCCAAGACCGGGTCAACGAGCAGTACTTC	CASSQDRVNEQYF